The 21 T cell receptor beta chains listed next were all sequenced from one sample in a study of human CD8 memory T cell subsets. Libraries targeted TCR beta using 5' RACE with UMIs. TCRdb re-analyzed the 5' RACE reads; it lists each CDR3 protein once, without DNA. Here the sample table reports about 11,000 distinct CDR3 sequences. Sample: CD8+ T cells from PBMCs. These TCRs come from a human donor in good health.

The chain carries TRBV6-6 and TRBJ2-7. The CDR3 is 12 amino acids. Per germline, CDR1 MNHNY and CDR2 SVGAGI (reference sequence). CDR3 region: CASTFGSYEQYF.

The V and J genes are TRBV2 and TRBJ2-5; the TCRdb call, TRBD2, lacks DNA for checking. The CDR3 runs 16 residues. Looked up from germline, CDR1 is SNHLY and CDR2 is FYNNEI. This CDR3 is CATSTGTRSLYETQYF.

The CDR3 reads CASSWTGGGGTEAFF. This chain links TRBV27 with TRBJ1-1; TCRdb's D gene call, TRBD1, goes unchecked for lack of DNA. CDR1 and CDR2 (germline): MNHEY, SMNVEV (reference sequence). The CDR3 totals 15 residues.

This clonotype is classed as medium-sized by frequency. The J gene is TRBJ2-7, the V gene TRBV5-5; absent DNA, TCRdb's TRBD1 call cannot be checked. Looked up from germline, CDR1 is SGHKS and CDR2 is YYEKEE (reference sequence). The CDR3 length is 12 residues. The CDR3 sequence: CASLGAAYEQYF.

This rearrangement joins TRBV9 to TRBJ2-1; TCRdb's assignment of TRBD1 cannot be checked, as there is no DNA. The CDR3 loop spans 14 amino acids. CDR1 is SGDLS and CDR2 is YYNGEE in the germline V gene. The CDR3 loop reads CASSSGQGAGEQFF.

V and J are TRBV27 and TRBJ1-5. The CDR3 extends over 12 amino acids. Germline V gene sequence: CDR1 MNHEY, CDR2 SMNVEV (reference sequence). CDR3 in amino acids: CASSLINQPQHF.

This chain uses TRBV29-1 with TRBJ2-1; TCRdb's D call, TRBD2, is unchecked because there is no DNA. The CDR3 contains 14 residues. Germline loops: CDR1 SQVTM, CDR2 ANQGSEA. CDR3 residues: CSVGLAGAYNEQFF.

V and J are TRBV29-1 and TRBJ2-7; TCRdb gives TRBD1 as the D gene, but with no DNA this cannot be confirmed. The CDR3 is 14 residues long. In germline, CDR1 is SQVTM, CDR2 ANQGSEA. The CDR3 reads CSVSIPGNFYEQYF.

The chain employs TRBV29-1 and TRBJ2-2; TCRdb reports TRBD1, a call that lacks DNA to check it against. This CDR3 is 13 amino acids long. CDR1 and CDR2 (germline): SQVTM, ANQGSEA. CDR3 amino acids: CSVEQGSTGELFF.

The chain recombines TRBV24-1 with TRBJ2-5; TCRdb outputs TRBD1, but without DNA this stays unchecked. The length of the CDR3 is 13 residues. Germline CDR1 KGHDR, CDR2 SFDVKD. This CDR3 is CATSEPGLETQYF.

The chain employs TRBV28 and TRBJ2-7; the D call from TCRdb, TRBD2, cannot be confirmed without DNA. CDR3 size: 16 residues. Germline V gives CDR1 MDHEN, CDR2 SYDVKM. The CDR3 region is CASSFPGTSGSLEQYF.

This chain joins TRBV20-1 and TRBJ2-1; the D call from TCRdb, TRBD2, cannot be confirmed without DNA. This CDR3 has 15 residues. Germline CDR1 is DFQATT and CDR2 is SNEGSKA (reference sequence). CDR3 region: CSADTEENTYNEQFF.

V usage is TRBV6-1 and J usage is TRBJ2-7; as DNA is missing, the TRBD2 call by TCRdb cannot be tested. The CDR3 spans 16 residues. CDR1 and CDR2 (germline): MNHNS, SASEGT. CDR3 sequence: CASSELGAGNSYEQYF.

V and J are TRBV15 and TRBJ1-4. This CDR3 comprises 17 residues. Per germline, CDR1 LNHNV and CDR2 YYDKDF (reference sequence). This CDR3 is CATSRDWREGTNEKLFF.

This chain links TRBV18 with TRBJ2-7; without DNA, the TCRdb call of TRBD2 cannot be checked. The CDR3 has 15 residues. Germline CDR1 reads KGHSH; CDR2 reads LQKENI. CDR3 in amino acids: CASSPPETSGYEQYF.

The chain has TRBV19 and TRBJ2-1; TCRdb gives TRBD2 as the D gene, but with no DNA this cannot be confirmed. Germline lookup yields CDR1 LNHDA and CDR2 SQIVND (reference sequence). This CDR3 has 16 amino acids. The CDR3 is CASRPTSGGSYNEQFF.

According to its frequency, this clonotype is large. The chain links TRBV29-1 to TRBJ2-7; TCRdb's D gene call, TRBD1, goes unchecked for lack of DNA. CDR3 length: 13 amino acids. CDR1 is SQVTM and CDR2 is ANQGSEA in the germline V gene. The chain's CDR3 is CSVVTGSTYEQYF.

The chain couples TRBV7-6 to TRBJ2-2; the TCRdb D gene call, TRBD2, has no DNA to confirm it. Germline loops: CDR1 SGHVS, CDR2 FNYEAQ. CDR3 size: 15 residues. CDR3 region: CASSFGGMKTGELFF.

This chain joins TRBV4-1 and TRBJ2-1. There are 16 residues in the CDR3. Germline V lookup: CDR1 MGHRA, CDR2 YSYEKL. The CDR3 here is CASSQGPLAPYNEQFF.

The gene calls are TRBV12-3 or TRBV12-4 and TRBJ2-3; TCRdb designates TRBD1, a call that cannot be tested without DNA. The CDR3 covers 14 residues. The chain's CDR3 is CASSFQGSTDTQYF.

This clonotype ranks as medium-sized in terms of frequency. V and J are TRBV5-1 and TRBJ2-1; TCRdb designates TRBD1, a call that cannot be tested without DNA. The germline gives CDR1 SGHRS, CDR2 YFSETQ. The CDR3 is 14 amino acids. This CDR3 is CASSPTGVVYEQFF.